Each of the 20 T cell receptor beta chains below was sequenced from the same sample in a study of T cell repertoires in cytomegalovirus infection. No antigen is known for these receptors. TCRdb called the reads again in MiXCR, with one record for every CDR3 protein. The repertoire has 640,000 or so distinct CDR3 sequences, about 30% of them found once; the top ten carry approximately 18%. The source was cultured PBMCs, collected from culture after CMV antigen stimulation. The receptors derive from a human donor in good health (CMV status not recorded). Some clones in this sample may be carry-over from other donors' samples.

As regards this clonotype: The CDR3 ends on some other residue instead of the conserved phenylalanine or tryptophan, so this is likely a read error. The rearrangement uses TRBV7-4 and TRBJ2-1; weak D call: TRBD2 (5 bases). The length of the CDR3 is 13 residues. V lost 10 bases and J 2 bases, leaving 12 bases between the germline ends. Looked up from germline, CDR1 is SGHVT and CDR2 is SQSDAQ. DNA of the CDR3: TGTGCCACCGGACTTCGCACCTACAATGAGCAGTTCGTC. Residues: CATGLRTYNEQFV.

In this sample, this clonotype turned up a few times. The J gene is TRBJ1-1, the V gene TRBV6-6; D is perhaps TRBD1 (5 bases). The germline V gene has CDR1 MNHNY and CDR2 SVGAGI (reference sequence). The CDR3 loop spans 15 amino acids. V gave up 5 bases and J gave up 7 bases, with 20 bases separating them. CDR3 DNA: TGTGCCAGCAGTCTTCGGGACCATGATGCCCATGAAGCTTTCTTT. Translating it yields CASSLRDHDAHEAFF.

About this clonotype itself: This may be a read error, as it is one base from a much larger clone. The CDR3 reads CASSLGESRGDEQYF. In DNA form, the CDR3 reads TGTGCCAGCAGCTTAGGGGAGTCGAGGGGCGACGAGCAGTACTTC. J is TRBJ2-7 and V is TRBV7-6; the D gene could be TRBD1 or TRBD2 (5 bases each). Germline-derived CDR1 and CDR2 are SGHVS and FNYEAQ. The V end was cut by 1 base, the J end by 5 bases, with 15 bases between. The CDR3 sequence is 15 residues long.

This clonotype was picked up many times. The chain joins TRBV7-2 to TRBJ1-6; D remains ambiguous. CDR3 length: 12 residues. V was cut by 2 bases and J by 7 bases, with 3 bases left in between. Germline V lookup: CDR1 SGHTA, CDR2 FQGNSA. The CDR3 DNA reads TGTGCCAGCAGCTTATCCAATTCACCCCTCCACTTT. Translated, it gives CASSLSNSPLHF.

In its sample, this clonotype was seen a few times. The chain combines TRBV6-5 with TRBJ2-1, with 7 bases that match TRBD1. CDR1 MNHEY and CDR2 SVGAGI come from the germline V gene. V was pared by 7 bases and J by 7 bases, with 16 bases of the junction left unmatched. This CDR3 has 16 amino acids. In DNA, the CDR3 is TGTGCCAGCAAAAAAGGGCGACAGGGCCTCAGGAATGAGCAGTTCTTC. Protein product: CASKKGRQGLRNEQFF.

The chain joins TRBV7-6 to TRBJ2-5; D is perhaps TRBD2 (5 bases). The CDR3 consists of 15 residues. In germline, CDR1 is SGHVS, CDR2 FNYEAQ. Between the trimmed V and J ends, which lost 5 bases and 2 bases, there was a span of 15 bases. The CDR3 bases are TGTGCCAGCAGCCGAGACCCGGGGAAACAAGAGACCCAGTACTTC. Translation: CASSRDPGKQETQYF. Full variable domain (missing parts from reference TRBV7-6 and TRBJ2-5): GAGVSQSPRYKVTKRGQDVALRCDPISGHVSLYWYRQALGQGPEFLTYFNYEAQQDKSGLPNDRFSAERPEGSISTLTIQRTEQRDSAMYRCASSRDPGKQETQYFGPGTRLLVL.

This clonotype was seen more than once but under ten times. The chain uses TRBV10-3 and TRBJ2-5; unclear D gene. CDR1 is ENHRY and CDR2 is SYGVKD in the germline V gene. The germline V and J ends were trimmed by 8 bases and 4 bases, with 8 bases remaining between them. This CDR3 is built from 11 residues. The CDR3 DNA follows: TGTGCCATCGGGGAAAGAGAGACCCAGTACTTC. As protein: CAIGERETQYF.

The chain combines TRBV28 with TRBJ2-1; D is possibly TRBD1 or TRBD2 (5 bases each). Germline CDR1 MDHEN, CDR2 SYDVKM. V shed 10 bases and J shed 10 bases, with 23 bases lying between them. This CDR3 region has 14 residues. This CDR3 is CATRAAGTWKEQFF. The CDR3, as DNA: TGTGCCACCCGAGCGGCAGGGACCTGGAAGGAGCAGTTCTTC.

In its sample, this clonotype was seen many times. J is TRBJ2-1 and V is TRBV7-8; 11 bases are a match to TRBD2. The V gene end was trimmed by 2 bases and the J gene end by 9 bases; junction bases not matched to a gene: 6. This CDR3 has 15 residues. Germline loops: CDR1 SGHVS, CDR2 FQNEAQ. Written as DNA, the CDR3 is TGTGCCAGCAGCTTAACGCGACTAGCGGGAAGTGAGCAGTTCTTC. Its translation is CASSLTRLAGSEQFF.

V gene TRBV27 combines with J gene TRBJ1-4, with a tentative D call TRBD1 (6 bases). The V gene lost 4 bases and the J gene lost 2 bases, with 14 bases spanning the gap. The CDR3 consists of 16 residues. Germline V gives CDR1 MNHEY, CDR2 SMNVEV (reference sequence). The CDR3 loop is CASSSYETGTNEKLFF. The CDR3 nucleotides are TGTGCCAGCAGTTCGTACGAAACAGGGACTAATGAAAAACTGTTTTTT.

The gene calls are TRBV6-2 or TRBV6-3 and TRBJ2-7; weak D call: TRBD2 (5 bases). This CDR3 spans 15 amino acids. V shed 7 bases and J shed 6 bases, with 22 bases lying between them. CDR1 MNHEY and CDR2 SVGEGT come from the germline V gene. CDR3 amino acids: CASTDGVSRAFEQYF. CDR3 sequence (DNA): TGTGCCAGCACCGACGGCGTTTCGCGGGCGTTCGAGCAGTACTTC.

This clonotype showed up just a few times. V gene TRBV27 combines with J gene TRBJ1-5; 10 bases are a match to TRBD1. There are 15 residues in the CDR3. V lost 3 bases and J lost 5; bases outside the gene matches: 4. Germline lookup yields CDR1 MNHEY and CDR2 SMNVEV (reference sequence). For the CDR3, the DNA is TGTGCCAGCAGTTTCGTCGGGACAGGGGATCAGCCCCAGCATTTT. Residues: CASSFVGTGDQPQHF.

In its sample, this clonotype was seen many times. The chain links TRBV7-2 to TRBJ2-1, with 7 bases identical to TRBD1. V shed 5 bases, J shed 3 bases, and the junction held 10 bases outside the gene matches. Germline V gene sequence: CDR1 SGHTA, CDR2 FQGNSA. This CDR3 has 16 residues. The CDR3 sequence: CASSTPEGAFYNEQFF. DNA of the CDR3: TGTGCCAGCAGCACACCTGAGGGGGCTTTCTACAATGAGCAGTTCTTC. Looking up the rest from reference TRBV7-2 and TRBJ2-1 gives the full variable domain: GAGVSQSPSNKVTEKGKDVELRCDPISGHTALYWYRQSLGQGLEFLIYFQGNSAPDKSGLPSDRFSAERTGGSVSTLTIQRTQQEDSAVYLCASSTPEGAFYNEQFFGPGTRLTVL.

The V call is TRBV19, the J call TRBJ1-4; TRBD1 matches 7 bases. V trimming: 6 bases; J trimming: 8 bases; junction bases outside the gene matches: 9. This CDR3 spans 14 amino acids. The germline V gene has CDR1 LNHDA and CDR2 SQIVND (reference sequence). The CDR3: CASSKQGNVEKLFF. CDR3 sequence (DNA): TGTGCCAGTAGCAAACAGGGGAACGTCGAAAAACTGTTTTTT.

The rearrangement uses TRBV4-1 and TRBJ1-1, with D maybe TRBD1 (5 bases). Trimming took 1 base from V and 4 from J, leaving 10 bases between them. The V gene's germline CDR1 is MGHRA and CDR2 YSYEKL. This CDR3 contains 14 residues. CDR3 sequence (DNA): TGCGCCAGCAGCCAAGGAGTAGGGACCACTGAAGCTTTCTTT. Encoded protein: CASSQGVGTTEAFF.

The CDR3 DNA follows: TGTGCCAGCAGTTACCCCTCGGACAGGGCCGGCGGCTACACCTTC. Residues: CASSYPSDRAGGYTF. This chain links TRBV6-6 with TRBJ1-2; 8 bases agree with TRBD1. From germline, CDR1 is MNHNY and CDR2 SVGAGI (reference sequence). The CDR3 runs 15 residues. The V gene end was trimmed by 2 bases and the J gene end by 8 bases; junction bases not matched to a gene: 10.

This clonotype was found many times. V gene TRBV7-2 combines with J gene TRBJ1-4, with D unresolved. Trimming took off 5 bases at V and 4 bases at J, with 5 bases between the two ends. This CDR3 has 12 residues. Germline V gene sequence: CDR1 SGHTA, CDR2 FQGNSA. CDR3 loop: CASSQFNEKLFF. For the CDR3, the DNA is TGTGCCAGCAGCCAGTTTAATGAAAAACTGTTTTTT.

This clonotype was found a few times. The genes are TRBV7-9 and TRBJ2-7, with 8 bases fitting TRBD2. V dropped 3 bases and J dropped 0; count of bases not matched to a gene: 4. Germline assignment: CDR1 SEHNR and CDR2 FQNEAQ (reference sequence). CDR3 length equals 15 residues. The CDR3 nucleotides are TGTGCCAGCAGCTTCATAAGCGGGAGCTCCTACGAGCAGTACTTC. Amino acids: CASSFISGSSYEQYF.

The chain has TRBV7-2 and TRBJ2-5; 15 nucleotides line up with TRBD2. The CDR3 covers 18 residues. V lost 5 bases to trimming and J lost 7 bases; unmatched junction nucleotides: 14. Germline values: CDR1 SGHTA, CDR2 FQGNSA. The chain's CDR3 is CASSQGLAGGRAVTTQYF. CDR3 coding DNA: TGTGCCAGCAGCCAGGGACTAGCGGGGGGCCGCGCTGTAACGACCCAGTACTTC.

V is TRBV2 and J is TRBJ1-6, with 8 nucleotides matching TRBD1. The CDR3 is 14 amino acids. Germline loops: CDR1 SNHLY, CDR2 FYNNEI. The V and J ends lost 5 bases and 10 bases, in that order; junction bases with no gene match: 7. In DNA, the CDR3 is TGTGCCAGCAGTAGTACGACAGGGGAGTCACCCCTCCACTTT. Its translation: CASSSTTGESPLHF.